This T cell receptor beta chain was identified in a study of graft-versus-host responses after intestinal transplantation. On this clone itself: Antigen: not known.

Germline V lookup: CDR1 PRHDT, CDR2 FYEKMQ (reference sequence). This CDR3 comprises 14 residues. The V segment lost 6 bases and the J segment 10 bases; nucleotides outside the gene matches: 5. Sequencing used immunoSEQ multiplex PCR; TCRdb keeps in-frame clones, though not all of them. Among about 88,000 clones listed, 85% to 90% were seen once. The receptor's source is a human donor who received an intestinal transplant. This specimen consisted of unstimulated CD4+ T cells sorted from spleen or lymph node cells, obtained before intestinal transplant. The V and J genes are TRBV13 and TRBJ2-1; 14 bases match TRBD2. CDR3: CASRRLAGGNEQFF. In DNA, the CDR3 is TGTGCCAGCAGGCGACTAGCGGGGGGGAACGAGCAGTTCTTC.